These 8 T cell receptor beta chains came from one sample sequenced in a study of T cell responses to AZD1222 COVID-19 vaccine. Libraries were prepared by immunoSEQ multiplex PCR; TCRdb keeps only in-frame clonotypes and omits some of them. The top ten clones hold about 2.8% of a sample with approximately 180,000 clones, roughly nine tenths of them seen once. Sample: peripheral blood, taken on day 0 of AZD1222 vaccination. The receptor set was obtained from an adult in good health.

Only one count was recorded for this clone. The rearrangement joins TRBV7-9 to TRBJ2-3, with D perhaps matching TRBD2 (6 bases). CDR1 SEHNR and CDR2 FQNEAQ come from the germline V gene (reference sequence). V shed 5 bases and J shed 6 bases, with 9 bases lying between them. The CDR3 is made up of 12 amino acids. This chain's CDR3 is CASSPGVDTQYF. As DNA, the CDR3 is TGTGCCAGCAGCCCGGGGGTTGATACGCAGTATTTT.

The chain joins TRBV3-1 (or the pseudogene TRBV3-2) to TRBJ2-7; D is unresolved. This CDR3 spans 15 amino acids. V lost 2 bases, J lost 2 bases, and 13 bases lay in between. CDR1 and CDR2 (germline): LGHDT, YNNKEL (reference sequence). CDR3 sequence reads: CASSQTPGQTYEQYF. The CDR3 DNA follows: TGTGCCAGCAGCCAAACCCCTGGGCAGACCTACGAGCAGTACTTC.

This sequence joins TRBV2 and TRBJ1-1; no reliable D call. Germline V gives CDR1 SNHLY, CDR2 FYNNEI. The CDR3 totals 13 residues. The V gene lost 7 bases and the J gene lost 1 base, with 10 bases spanning the gap. CDR3: CASNYGTNTEAFF. CDR3 in DNA: TGTGCCAGCAACTACGGAACGAACACTGAAGCTTTCTTT. The variable domain in full, with the rest retrieved from reference TRBV2 and TRBJ1-1, is EPEVTQTPSHQVTQMGQEVILRCVPISNHLYFYWYRQILGQKVEFLVSFYNNEISEKSEIFDDQFSVERPDGSNFTLKIRSTKLEDSAMYFCASNYGTNTEAFFGQGTRLTVV.

The CDR3, as DNA: TGCGCCAGCAGCTTGGAGGGGAGAGGCTCCTATAATTCACCCCTCCACTTT. Translated: CASSLEGRGSYNSPLHF. The chain links TRBV5-1 to TRBJ1-6, with D tentatively TRBD1 (5 bases). The CDR3 is 17 residues long. V was shortened by 0 bases and J by 0 bases, with 10 bases between the two germline ends. Germline V lookup: CDR1 SGHRS, CDR2 YFSETQ.

The chain recombines TRBV29-1 with TRBJ1-1; D is possibly TRBD1 (6 bases). The CDR3 loop spans 13 amino acids. Trimming pared 7 bases from V and 5 bases from J, leaving 17 bases between. Germline V gene sequence: CDR1 SQVTM, CDR2 ANQGSEA. The DNA of the CDR3 is TGCAGCGCCCTAGGGGGGAAGAAGACTGAAGCTTTCTTT. It encodes CSALGGKKTEAFF.

The gene calls are TRBV12-3 or TRBV12-4 and TRBJ2-1, with D unclear. With 2 bases removed from V and 10 bases from J, the gap between germline ends came to 6 bases. The CDR3 runs to 11 residues. DNA of the CDR3: TGTGCCAGCAGTTTATTCTGGGAGCAGTTCTTC. It codes for CASSLFWEQFF.

The rearrangement links TRBV27 to TRBJ1-2, with 7 nucleotides matching TRBD1. Germline-derived CDR1 and CDR2 are MNHEY and SMNVEV (reference sequence). This CDR3 spans 15 amino acids. V lost 5 bases, J lost 4 bases, and 10 bases stayed unmatched. CDR3 loop: CASSRGQAGGYGYTF. As DNA, the CDR3 is TGTGCCAGCAGTCGAGGACAGGCCGGGGGCTATGGCTACACCTTC.

The V and J genes are TRBV3-1 (or the pseudogene TRBV3-2) and TRBJ1-3; D gene ambiguous. V was cut by 2 bases and J by 2 bases, with 10 bases left in between. Germline V gives CDR1 LGHDT, CDR2 YNNKEL (reference sequence). The CDR3 covers 15 residues. Here the CDR3 reads CASSQMELTGNTIYF. Written as DNA, the CDR3 is TGTGCCAGCAGCCAAATGGAGTTGACTGGAAACACCATATATTTT.